Sequencing of this T cell receptor (beta chain) was carried out in a study of blood T cell repertoires in COVID-19. In the study's own analysis: Using reference gene primer amplification, nucleated cell counts were estimated. Clones were sequenced by immunoSEQ multiplex PCR, and TCRdb holds only the in-frame ones, with some missing. Clone size and V and J calls were adopted from that table, with D and trimming inferred from the DNA. Here the sample spans about 230,000 clones, around 78% being singletons. The CDR3 covers 14 residues. Germline CDR1 MNHNY, CDR2 SVGAGI (reference sequence). The V gene end was trimmed by 11 bases and the J gene end by 8 bases; junction bases not matched to a gene: 14. This clone is a singleton in its sample.

The sequenced sample was peripheral blood. This receptor was taken from a woman in her seventies with active or convalescent COVID-19. V and J are TRBV6-6 and TRBJ2-1; 8 bases map to TRBD2. DNA for the CDR3: TGTGCCGGAAAGCGGGAGTGGGGTTCGGATGAGCAGTTCTTC. This gives the protein CAGKREWGSDEQFF.